The clone carrying this TCR beta chain showed up just a few times. What it binds is unknown. The PCR used 60 Vbeta and 13 Jbeta primers. The repertoire was sequenced with immunoSEQ multiplex PCR; TCRdb's copy has only in-frame clones and lacks some. This sample has approximately 150,000 clones; 79% occur once, and the top ten carry 6.3%. The data originate from a study of cytomegalovirus exposure and HLA in healthy donors. Findings and limits, study-wide: Most of the TCR beta V segments (in an earlier analysis) were productive either about 87% or about 30% of the time. Later analysis showed TCR association rates varying by HLA locus, highest for DRB1 and lowest for HLA-C.

CDR1 is SNHLY and CDR2 is FYNNEI in the germline V gene. Trimming left V 3 bases short and J 0 bases short, with 12 bases between. The CDR3 length is 15 residues. Sample: PBMCs. This rearrangement joins TRBV2 to TRBJ2-7, with a tentative D call TRBD2 (5 bases). The receptor comes from a man in his fifties or sixties in good health and CMV-seropositive. CDR3 nucleotides: TGTGCCAGCAGTGAGCGGGCAGAGGTCTCCTACGAGCAGTACTTC. Its protein is CASSERAEVSYEQYF.